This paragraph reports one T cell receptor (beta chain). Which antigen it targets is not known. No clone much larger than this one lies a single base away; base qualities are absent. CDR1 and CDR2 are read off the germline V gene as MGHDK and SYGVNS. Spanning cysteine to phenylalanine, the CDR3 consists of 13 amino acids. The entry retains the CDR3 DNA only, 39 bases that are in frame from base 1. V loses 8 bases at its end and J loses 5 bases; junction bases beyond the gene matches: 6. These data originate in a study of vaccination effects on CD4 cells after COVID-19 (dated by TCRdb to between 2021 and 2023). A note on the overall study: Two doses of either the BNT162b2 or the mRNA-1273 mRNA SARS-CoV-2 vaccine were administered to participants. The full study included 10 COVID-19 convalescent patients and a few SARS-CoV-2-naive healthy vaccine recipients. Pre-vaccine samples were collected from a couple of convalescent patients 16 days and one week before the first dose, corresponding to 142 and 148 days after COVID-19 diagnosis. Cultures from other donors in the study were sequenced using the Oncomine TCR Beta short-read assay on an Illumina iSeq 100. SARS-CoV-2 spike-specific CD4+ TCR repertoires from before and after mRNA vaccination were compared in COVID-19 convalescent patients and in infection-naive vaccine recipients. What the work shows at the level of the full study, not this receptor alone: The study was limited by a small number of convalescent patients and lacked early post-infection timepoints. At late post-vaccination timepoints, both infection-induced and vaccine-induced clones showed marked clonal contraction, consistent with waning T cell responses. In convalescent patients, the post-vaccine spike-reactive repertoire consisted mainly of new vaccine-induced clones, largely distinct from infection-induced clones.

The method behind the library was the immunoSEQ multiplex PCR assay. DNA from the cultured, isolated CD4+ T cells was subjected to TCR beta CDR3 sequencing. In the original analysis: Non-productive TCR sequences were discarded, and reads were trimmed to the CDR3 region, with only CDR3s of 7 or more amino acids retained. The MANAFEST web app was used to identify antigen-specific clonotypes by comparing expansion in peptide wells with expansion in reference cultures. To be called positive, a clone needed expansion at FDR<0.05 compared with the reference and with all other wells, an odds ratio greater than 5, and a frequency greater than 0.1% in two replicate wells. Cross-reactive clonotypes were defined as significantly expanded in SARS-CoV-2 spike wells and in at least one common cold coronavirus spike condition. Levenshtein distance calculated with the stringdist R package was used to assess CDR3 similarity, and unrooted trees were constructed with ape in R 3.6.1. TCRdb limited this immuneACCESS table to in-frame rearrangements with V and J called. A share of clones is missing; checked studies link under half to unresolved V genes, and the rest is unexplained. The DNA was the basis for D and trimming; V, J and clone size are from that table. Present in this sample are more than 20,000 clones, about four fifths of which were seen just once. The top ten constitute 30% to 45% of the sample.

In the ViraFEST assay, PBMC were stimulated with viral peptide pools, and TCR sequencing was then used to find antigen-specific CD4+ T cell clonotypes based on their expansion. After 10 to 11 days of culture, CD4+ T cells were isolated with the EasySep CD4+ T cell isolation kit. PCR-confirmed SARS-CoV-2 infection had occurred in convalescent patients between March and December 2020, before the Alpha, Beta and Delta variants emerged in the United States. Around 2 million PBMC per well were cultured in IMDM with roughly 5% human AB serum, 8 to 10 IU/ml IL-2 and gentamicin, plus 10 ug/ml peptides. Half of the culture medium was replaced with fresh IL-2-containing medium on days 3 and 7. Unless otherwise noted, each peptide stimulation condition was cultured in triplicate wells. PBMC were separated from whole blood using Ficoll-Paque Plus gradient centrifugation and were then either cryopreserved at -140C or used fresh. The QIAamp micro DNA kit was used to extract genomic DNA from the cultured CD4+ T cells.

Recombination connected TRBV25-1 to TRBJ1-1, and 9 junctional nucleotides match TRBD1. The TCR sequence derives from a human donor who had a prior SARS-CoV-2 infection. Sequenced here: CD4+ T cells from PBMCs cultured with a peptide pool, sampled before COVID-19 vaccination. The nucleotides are TGTGCCAGCGGGGGGGACAGGGTAACTGAAGCTTTCTTT. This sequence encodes CASGGDRVTEAFF.